This T cell receptor (beta chain) appears in the sequencing data of a study of cytomegalovirus exposure and HLA in healthy donors. Regarding the study as a whole: Investigators reported fewer than 200 TCR beta chains as tied to cytomegalovirus. Analyzed later, association rates of TCRs varied across HLA loci, with DRB1 most and HLA-C fewest. There were several of the most significant clusters that appeared linked to common viral pathogens in a later analysis.

13 Jbeta primers and 60 Vbeta primers were used for the PCR. The data were produced by immunoSEQ multiplex PCR, yet TCRdb's version contains in-frame clones alone and is incomplete. The sample records some 130,000 clones, 79% being singletons. This clone was counted between two and nine times. Its antigen is as yet unknown. The sequencing sample was made of PBMCs. The sequence derives from a man between 18 and 35 years old in good health and CMV-seronegative.

As DNA, the CDR3 is TGTGCCAGTAGTATCTCGACTAGAATTGGTGAGCAGTTCTTC. Its protein product is CASSISTRIGEQFF. The rearrangement joins TRBV19 to TRBJ2-1, with TRBD2 as a possible D gene (6 bases). The V gene lost 3 bases and the J gene lost 9 bases, with 15 bases spanning the gap. Germline CDR1 is LNHDA and CDR2 is SQIVND (reference sequence). The CDR3 contains 14 residues.